Below, 4 T cell receptor beta chains from the same sample are listed, as sequenced in a study of tissue T cells after allogeneic stem cell transplantation. The data were produced by immunoSEQ multiplex PCR, yet TCRdb's version contains in-frame clones alone and is incomplete. This table holds 8,000 or so clones, 35% to 55% found once. Time point: mouse harvest day 7 after allogeneic transplant. Mouse grafts combined 10^7 T-cell-depleted bone marrow cells with 10^6 splenic CD5+ T cells. Source material: gut tissue. All receptors derive from a female BALB/c mouse given C57BL/6 T cells with graft-versus-host disease after an allogeneic hematopoietic cell transplant.

To note about this clone: This may come from a read error, since a much larger clone is one base off. Any gene name here is a mouse gene name. The CDR3 is cut off 1 residue early in the read; its end comes from the germline J gene. The rearrangement uses TRBV13-1 and TRBJ1-2, with a possible D match to TRBD1 (6 bases). The V gene's germline CDR1 is NSHNY and CDR2 SYGAGN. This CDR3 is 14 amino acids long. Trimming took off 0 bases at V and 4 bases at J, with 10 bases between the two ends. The CDR3 region is CASSDVGAGSDYTF. The sequenced CDR3 bases are TGTGCCAGCAGTGATGTGGGGGCGGGCTCCGACTACACC.

As to this clone: Gene names and germline match the mouse. The read is 1 residue too short to cover the CDR3 end, so that end is filled in from the germline J gene. V and J are TRBV16 and TRBJ1-1; D ambiguous. V dropped 0 bases and J dropped 1 base, with 3 bases sitting between them. This CDR3 is built from 13 residues. Germline CDR1 SGHSA, CDR2 FRNQAP. CDR3 sequence reads: CASSLEINTEVFF. The sequenced CDR3 bases are TGTGCAAGCAGCTTAGAAATAAACACAGAAGTCTTC.

On this clone: Gene and germline names: mouse. The read gets to within 1 residue of the CDR3 end, and the germline J gene fills in the rest. This rearrangement joins TRBV2 to TRBJ2-2, with 9 bases identical to TRBD1. Trimming removed 2 bases from V and 2 bases from J; junction bases left unmatched: 0. This CDR3 region has 15 residues. Germline V gene sequence: CDR1 LGHNA, CDR2 YSYQKL. The CDR3 loop reads CASSQTGGNTGQLYF. The CDR3 DNA, read in part, is TGTGCCAGCAGCCAAACAGGGGGCAACACCGGGCAGCTCTAC.

Turning to this clone: Any gene name here is a mouse gene name. Sequencing ends 1 residue short of the CDR3 end; the germline J gene provides the rest. V gene TRBV26 combines with J gene TRBJ2-3; 8 bases match TRBD1. Per the germline V gene, CDR1 is KGHPV and CDR2 is FQNQEV (reference sequence). J lost 3 bases, V lost 7 bases, and 3 bases had no gene match. This CDR3 contains 13 residues. The DNA read from the CDR3 is TGTGCCAGCAAGCACAGGGGGGCAGAAACGCTGTAT. Its translation is CASKHRGAETLY. The complete CDR3 reads CASKHRGAETLYF. Using reference TRBV26 and TRBJ2-3 for the parts outside the CDR3, the full variable domain is NSKVIQTPRYLVKGQGQKAKMRCIPEKGHPVVFWYQQNKNNEFKFLINFQNQEVLQQIDMTEKRFSAECPSNSPCSLEIQSSEAGDSALYLCASKHRGAETLYFGSGTRLTVL.